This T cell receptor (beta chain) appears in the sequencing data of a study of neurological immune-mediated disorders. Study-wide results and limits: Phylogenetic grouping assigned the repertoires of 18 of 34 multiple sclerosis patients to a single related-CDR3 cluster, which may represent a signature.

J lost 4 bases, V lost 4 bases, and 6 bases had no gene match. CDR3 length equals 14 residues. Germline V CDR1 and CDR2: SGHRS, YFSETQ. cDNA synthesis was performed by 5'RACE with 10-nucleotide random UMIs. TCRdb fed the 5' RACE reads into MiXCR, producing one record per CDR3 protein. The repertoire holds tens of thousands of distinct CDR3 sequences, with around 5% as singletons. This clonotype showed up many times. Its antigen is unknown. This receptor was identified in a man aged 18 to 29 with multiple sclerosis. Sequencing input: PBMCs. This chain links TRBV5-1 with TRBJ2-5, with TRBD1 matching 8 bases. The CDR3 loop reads CASSVAGGGETQYF. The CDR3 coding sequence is TGCGCCAGCAGCGTTGCAGGGGGCGGAGAGACCCAGTACTTC.